This section outlines one T cell receptor (beta chain) sequence together with its context. This CDR3 comprises 13 residues. Germline CDR1 MDHEN, CDR2 SYDVKM. The germline V and J ends were trimmed by 7 bases and 0 bases, with 9 bases remaining between them. The data were obtained in a study of blood T cell repertoires in COVID-19. Study-wide context: From T cells, B-cell-depleted T cells, or PBMCs came the material, which was cDNA or gDNA.

Generated by immunoSEQ multiplex PCR, the TCRdb table keeps only in-frame clones and is missing some. The sample consists of about 260,000 clones, over 80% of them appearing once. The study recruited people aged about 18 to 95 years across about 25 US areas. Each exposed participant met a COVID-19 case in the 2 weeks preceding study entry. This TCR derives from a man aged 45-60 years who had been exposed to COVID-19. Sequenced: PBMCs or T cells enriched from blood (not recorded which). The rearrangement joins TRBV28 to TRBJ2-5; D call uncertain. The chain's CDR3 is CASMTEYQETQYF. In DNA, the CDR3 is TGTGCCAGCATGACGGAGTACCAAGAGACCCAGTACTTC.